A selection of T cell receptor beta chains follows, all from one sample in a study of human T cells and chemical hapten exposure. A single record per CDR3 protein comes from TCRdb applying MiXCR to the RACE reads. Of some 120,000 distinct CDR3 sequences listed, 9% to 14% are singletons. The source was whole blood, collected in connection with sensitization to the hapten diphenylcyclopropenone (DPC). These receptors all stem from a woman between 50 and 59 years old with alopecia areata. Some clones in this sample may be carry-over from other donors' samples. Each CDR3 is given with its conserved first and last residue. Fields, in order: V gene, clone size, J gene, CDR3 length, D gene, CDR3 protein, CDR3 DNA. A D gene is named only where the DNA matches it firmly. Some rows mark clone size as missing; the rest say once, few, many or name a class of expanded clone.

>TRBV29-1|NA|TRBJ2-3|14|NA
CSVDMGTRTDTQYF
TGCAGCGTTGATATGGGGACCCGCACAGATACGCAGTATTTT
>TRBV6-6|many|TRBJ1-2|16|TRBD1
CASNKPQGASNYGYTF
TGTGCCAGCAACAAACCGCAGGGGGCCAGCAACTATGGCTACACCTTC
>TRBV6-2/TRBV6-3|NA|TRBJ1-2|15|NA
CASSYSWQTNYGYTF
TGTGCCAGCAGTTACTCGTGGCAGACTAACTATGGCTACACCTTC
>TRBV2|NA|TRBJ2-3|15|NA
CASSEGLRSTDTQYF
TGTGCCAGCAGTGAGGGACTGCGTAGCACAGATACGCAGTATTTT
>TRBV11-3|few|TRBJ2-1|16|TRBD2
CASSFSTSGPYNEQFF
TGTGCCAGCAGCTTCTCGACTAGCGGACCATACAATGAGCAGTTCTTC
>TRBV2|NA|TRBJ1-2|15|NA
CASRQIDRINYGYTF
TGTGCCAGCAGACAGATAGACAGGATTAACTATGGCTACACCTTC
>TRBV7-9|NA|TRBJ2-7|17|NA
CASSSYPAGQRSYEQYF
TGTGCCAGCAGCTCCTACCCCGCTGGACAGCGCTCCTACGAGCAGTACTTC
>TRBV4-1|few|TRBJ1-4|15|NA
CASSQIKGLLEKLFF
TGCGCCAGCAGCCAAATCAAGGGACTACTTGAAAAACTGTTTTTT
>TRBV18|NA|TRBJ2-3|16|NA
CASSPKGQGDTDTQYF
TGTGCCAGCTCACCAAAGGGTCAGGGTGACACAGATACGCAGTATTTT
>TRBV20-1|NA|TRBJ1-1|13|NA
CSAKTPPNTEAFF
TGCAGTGCTAAGACACCACCGAACACTGAAGCTTTCTTT
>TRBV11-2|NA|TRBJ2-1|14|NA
CASSHLQWLDEQFF
TGTGCCAGCAGCCACTTACAGTGGCTCGATGAGCAGTTCTTC
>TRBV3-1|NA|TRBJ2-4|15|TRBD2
CASSQDILAGGRQYF
TGTGCCAGCAGCCAAGATATACTAGCGGGGGGCCGTCAGTACTTC
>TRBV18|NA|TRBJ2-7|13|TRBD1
CASSATDRGEQYF
TGTGCCAGCTCAGCTACCGACAGGGGCGAGCAGTACTTC
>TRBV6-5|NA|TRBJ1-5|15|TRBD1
CASSYSWTGEQPQHF
TGTGCCAGCAGTTACTCATGGACAGGGGAACAGCCCCAGCATTTT
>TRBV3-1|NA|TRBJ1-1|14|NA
CASSQSGRNTEAFF
TGTGCCAGCAGCCAAAGTGGGAGGAACACTGAAGCTTTCTTT